The clone carrying this TCR beta chain was detected a few times. The antigen is unknown. Germline CDR1 and CDR2: SGHRS and YFSETQ. V shed 0 bases and J 4 bases; nucleotides not matched to a gene: 0. CDR3 length: 13 residues. These data originate in a study of CD8 T cells in ankylosing spondylitis. Study-wide results and limits: Reportedly, matched ankylosing spondylitis synovial fluid was significantly enriched for disease-linked clones. Clones linked to the disease showed a CD8+ phenotype. They occurred at relatively low frequencies in peripheral blood. Ankylosing spondylitis blood appeared to carry a characteristic TCR beta motif of several highly homologous variants.

TCRdb redid the calling of the 5' RACE reads with MiXCR, one entry per CDR3 protein. The sample carries roughly 230,000 distinct CDR3 sequences, roughly 8% recorded once. Sequencing used blood, either unsorted or a sorted T cell fraction (not recorded which). The source is a female donor with ankylosing spondylitis or in good health (not recorded which). The rearrangement links TRBV5-1 to TRBJ2-5, with 7 bases identical to TRBD2. CDR3 loop: CASSLGEGETQYF. The DNA for the CDR3 is TGCGCCAGCAGCTTGGGGGAGGGAGAGACCCAGTACTTC. Drawing the rest from reference TRBV5-1 and TRBJ2-5, the complete variable domain is KAGVTQTPRYLIKTRGQQVTLSCSPISGHRSVSWYQQTPGQGLQFLFEYFSETQRNKGNFPGRFSGRQFSNSRSEMNVSTLELGDSALYLCASSLGEGETQYFGPGTRLLVL.